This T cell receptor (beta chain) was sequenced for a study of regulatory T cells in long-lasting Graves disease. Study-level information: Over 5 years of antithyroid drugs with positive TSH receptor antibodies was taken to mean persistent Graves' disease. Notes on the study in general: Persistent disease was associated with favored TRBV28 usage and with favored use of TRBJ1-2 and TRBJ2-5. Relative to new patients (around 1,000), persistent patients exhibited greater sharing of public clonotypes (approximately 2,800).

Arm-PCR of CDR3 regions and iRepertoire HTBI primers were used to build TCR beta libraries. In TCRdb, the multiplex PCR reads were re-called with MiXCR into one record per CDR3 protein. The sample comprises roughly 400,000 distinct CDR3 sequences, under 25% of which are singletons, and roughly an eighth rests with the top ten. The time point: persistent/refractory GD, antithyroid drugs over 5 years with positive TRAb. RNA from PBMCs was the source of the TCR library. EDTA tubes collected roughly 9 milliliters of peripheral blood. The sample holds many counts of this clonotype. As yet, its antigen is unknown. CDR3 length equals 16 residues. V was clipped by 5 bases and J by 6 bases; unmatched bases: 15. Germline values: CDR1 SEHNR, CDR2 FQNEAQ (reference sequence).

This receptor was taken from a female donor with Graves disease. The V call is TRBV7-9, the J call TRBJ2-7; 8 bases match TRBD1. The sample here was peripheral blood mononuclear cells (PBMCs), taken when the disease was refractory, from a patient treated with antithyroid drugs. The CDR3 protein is CASSPTGGTGLLEQYF. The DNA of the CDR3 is TGTGCCAGCAGCCCAACAGGGGGGACAGGCCTTCTCGAGCAGTACTTC. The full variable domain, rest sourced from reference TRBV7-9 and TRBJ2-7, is DTGVSQNPRHKITKRGQNVTFRCDPISEHNRLYWYRQTLGQGPEFLTYFQNEAQLEKSRLLSDRFSAERPKGSFSTLEIQRTEQGDSAMYLCASSPTGGTGLLEQYFGPGTRLTVT.